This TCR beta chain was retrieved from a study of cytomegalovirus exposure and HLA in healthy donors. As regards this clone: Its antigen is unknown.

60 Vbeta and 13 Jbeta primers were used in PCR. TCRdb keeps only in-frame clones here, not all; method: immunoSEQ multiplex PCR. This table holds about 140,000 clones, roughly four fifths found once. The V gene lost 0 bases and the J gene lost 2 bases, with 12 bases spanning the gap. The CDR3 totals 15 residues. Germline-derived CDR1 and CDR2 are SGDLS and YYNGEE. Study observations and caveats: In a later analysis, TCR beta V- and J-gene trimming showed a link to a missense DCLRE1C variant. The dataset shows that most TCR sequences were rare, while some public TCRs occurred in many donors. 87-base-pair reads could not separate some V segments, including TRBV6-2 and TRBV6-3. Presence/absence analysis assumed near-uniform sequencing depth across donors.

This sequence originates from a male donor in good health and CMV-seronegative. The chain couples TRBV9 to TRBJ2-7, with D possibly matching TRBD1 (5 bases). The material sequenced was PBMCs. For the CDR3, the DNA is TGTGCCAGCAGCGTAGCTACTCCGGACACCTACGAGCAGTACTTC. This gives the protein CASSVATPDTYEQYF.